What follows are 22 T cell receptor beta chains derived from one specimen sequenced in a study of shared clonotypes between healthy human individuals. Some clones are missing from TCRdb's copy, which holds only in-frame ones; the method was immunoSEQ multiplex PCR. The table records around 700,000 clones, around 72% of them present only once. Material for sequencing was memory CD4+ T cells sorted from blood. Subset denoted: CD45RA-negative fraction. These receptors all stem from a woman in her 30s in good health.

This clone was seen a single time. The rearrangement links TRBV7-2 to TRBJ2-1; 14 bases are a match to TRBD2. Germline lookup yields CDR1 SGHTA and CDR2 FQGNSA. This CDR3 has 18 residues. The junction had 11 bases not matched to a gene; V was cut back by 5 bases and J by 5 bases. The CDR3 region is CASSVQPGLAGDHNEQFF. CDR3 bases: TGTGCCAGCAGCGTTCAACCGGGACTAGCGGGGGACCACAATGAGCAGTTCTTC.

The V call is TRBV2, the J call TRBJ1-1; the D is unclear. Germline lookup yields CDR1 SNHLY and CDR2 FYNNEI. Trimming shortened V by 4 bases and J by 3 bases, and 6 bases separated the two germline ends. This CDR3 region has 12 residues. The CDR3 sequence is CASSVLDTEAFF. The DNA for the CDR3 is TGTGCCAGCAGTGTCTTGGACACTGAAGCTTTCTTT.

This clone was seen a single time. The chain links TRBV9 to TRBJ1-4; no definite D call. Germline V lookup: CDR1 SGDLS, CDR2 YYNGEE. V was cut by 4 bases and J by 6 bases, with 13 bases left in between. The CDR3 consists of 14 residues. The CDR3 coding sequence is TGTGCCAGCAGCCCCGGTAGGAGGGATGAAAAACTGTTTTTT. It is translated as CASSPGRRDEKLFF.

Many counts were recorded for this clone. The V call is TRBV19, the J call TRBJ1-5; TRBD1 matches 7 bases. The CDR3 is 14 residues long. Germline V gene lookup returns CDR1 LNHDA and CDR2 SQIVND (reference sequence). Losses at the gene ends were 5 bases for V and 6 bases for J; bases not matched to a gene: 7. The CDR3 region is CASSPGTEAQPQHF. CDR3 bases: TGTGCCAGTAGTCCTGGGACAGAAGCTCAGCCCCAGCATTTT.

The V gene is TRBV28, the J gene TRBJ1-6; D call uncertain. From germline, CDR1 is MDHEN and CDR2 SYDVKM. V lost 7 bases and J 10 bases, leaving 14 bases between the germline ends. The CDR3 extends over 13 amino acids. This chain's CDR3 is CASKPGTSSPLHF. The DNA for the CDR3 is TGTGCCAGCAAACCGGGAACCAGCTCACCCCTCCACTTT.

The V and J genes are TRBV19 and TRBJ1-2; TRBD1 agrees at 9 bases. Losses at the gene ends were 3 bases for V and 4 bases for J; bases not matched to a gene: 12. The CDR3 extends over 17 amino acids. Germline lookup yields CDR1 LNHDA and CDR2 SQIVND (reference sequence). The CDR3 nucleotides are TGTGCCAGTAGTATTGGGGGGACAGGGCACCGATTCTATGGCTACACCTTC. Its translation is CASSIGGTGHRFYGYTF.

V is TRBV7-3 and J is TRBJ2-3; D not resolved. Trimming pared 3 bases from V and 4 bases from J, leaving 11 bases between. This CDR3 is built from 14 residues. CDR1 SGHTA and CDR2 FQGTGA come from the germline V gene. The CDR3 DNA reads as TGTGCCAGCAGCTTTTCACAGCCCCCAGATACGCAGTATTTT. Translated: CASSFSQPPDTQYF.

The genes are TRBV2 and TRBJ2-7; 12 bases fit TRBD2. Trimming cost V 2 bases and J 4 bases; bases outside gene matches: 15. This CDR3 is 19 amino acids long. CDR1 is SNHLY and CDR2 is FYNNEI in the germline V gene. CDR3 residues: CASSELWGVRLAGDYEQYF. The CDR3 DNA reads TGTGCCAGCAGTGAATTGTGGGGGGTTCGACTAGCGGGAGATTACGAGCAGTACTTC.

This clone was counted many times. The chain employs TRBV28 and TRBJ1-5; D call uncertain. Trimming left V 1 base short and J 4 bases short, with 14 bases between. The length of the CDR3 is 16 residues. Germline values: CDR1 MDHEN, CDR2 SYDVKM. For the CDR3, the DNA is TGTGCCAGCAGTTTATCTCTCCCTGGGGTTAATCAGCCCCAGCATTTT. Its translation: CASSLSLPGVNQPQHF.

This clone was picked up one time. CDR3 nucleotide sequence: TGCGCCAGCAGCCCAGAGGGCAGGGTGGACAATGAGCAGTTCTTC. It specifies CASSPEGRVDNEQFF. J is TRBJ2-1 and V is TRBV5-1, with D perhaps TRBD1 or TRBD2 (5 bases each). CDR1 SGHRS and CDR2 YFSETQ come from the germline V gene. V shed 4 bases and J shed 5 bases, with 16 bases lying between them. The CDR3 extends over 15 amino acids.

For this clone: Being one base from a much bigger clone, this may be a read error. The chain couples TRBV6-6 to TRBJ2-7; D remains unclear. V shed 10 bases and J shed 0 bases, with 16 bases lying between them. Germline loops: CDR1 MNHNY, CDR2 SVGAGI (reference sequence). The CDR3 covers 14 residues. CDR3 amino acids: CAISAPSPSYEQYF. CDR3 nucleotide sequence: TGTGCCATCAGCGCCCCGTCCCCCTCCTACGAGCAGTACTTC.

V is TRBV16 and J is TRBJ1-5; D not resolved. V was trimmed by 4 bases and J by 3 bases, leaving 10 bases between them. The CDR3 loop spans 14 amino acids. Germline V CDR1 and CDR2: KGHSY, FQNENV. The CDR3 is CASSPAFANQPQHF. CDR3 DNA: TGTGCCAGCAGCCCGGCGTTCGCCAATCAGCCCCAGCATTTT.

This clone was found a few times. This chain joins TRBV5-1 and TRBJ2-7, with D perhaps being TRBD1 or TRBD2 (5 bases each). V was pared by 4 bases and J by 6 bases, with 14 bases between. The length of the CDR3 is 13 residues. In germline, CDR1 is SGHRS, CDR2 YFSETQ. The CDR3 DNA is TGCGCCAGCAGCCAACCCGGGGCCCGCGAGCAGTACTTC. This codes for CASSQPGAREQYF. Together with reference TRBV5-1 and TRBJ2-7, the CDR3 gives the full variable domain: KAGVTQTPRYLIKTRGQQVTLSCSPISGHRSVSWYQQTPGQGLQFLFEYFSETQRNKGNFPGRFSGRQFSNSRSEMNVSTLELGDSALYLCASSQPGAREQYFGPGTRLTVT.

The genes are TRBV29-1 and TRBJ2-2; 8 bases agree with TRBD1. This CDR3 spans 14 amino acids. Germline V gene lookup returns CDR1 SQVTM and CDR2 ANQGSEA. With V trimmed by 7 bases and J by 5 bases, 9 bases remained unmatched. The CDR3 nucleotides are TGCAGCGCGCAGGACAGGGATCCGACCGGGGAGCTGTTTTTT. Translated, it gives CSAQDRDPTGELFF.

The CDR3 sequence: CASSLSGLGNQPQHF. The CDR3 nucleotides are TGTGCCAGCAGTTTATCGGGATTGGGCAATCAGCCCCAGCATTTT. The V and J genes are TRBV27 and TRBJ1-5, with D unclear. Germline CDR1 MNHEY, CDR2 SMNVEV (reference sequence). This CDR3 region has 15 residues. The germline V and J ends were trimmed by 0 bases and 2 bases, with 8 bases remaining between them.

The gene calls are TRBV30 and TRBJ1-5; D might be TRBD1 (6 bases). Germline CDR1 and CDR2: GTSNPN and SVGIG (reference sequence). With 1 base removed from V and 9 bases from J, the gap between germline ends came to 10 bases. This CDR3 is 12 amino acids long. CDR3 bases: TGTGCCTGGAGTGCTGGGGGCCCGCCCCAGCATTTT. Translated: CAWSAGGPPQHF.

In its sample, this clone was seen many times. The genes are TRBV19 and TRBJ2-3; a weak D match, TRBD2 (6 bases). Looked up from germline, CDR1 is LNHDA and CDR2 is SQIVND (reference sequence). CDR3 length: 14 amino acids. V shed 6 bases and J shed 3 bases, with 13 bases lying between them. CDR3 residues: CASSYGRGTDTQYF. In DNA, the CDR3 is TGTGCCAGTAGCTACGGTCGGGGGACAGATACGCAGTATTTT.

This clone has just a few counts. The V and J genes are TRBV15 and TRBJ2-2; a possible D gene is TRBD1 (7 bases). The germline V and J ends were trimmed by 1 base and 9 bases, with 15 bases remaining between them. Germline CDR1 reads LNHNV; CDR2 reads YYDKDF (reference sequence). This CDR3 region has 15 residues. The CDR3 DNA is TGTGCCACCAGCAGAGTAGAGACAGGGAGGAGGGAGCTGTTTTTT. Translated: CATSRVETGRRELFF.

This clone was seen at least ten times. The gene calls are TRBV7-9 and TRBJ2-3; no clear D. The CDR3 loop spans 14 amino acids. The germline V gene has CDR1 SEHNR and CDR2 FQNEAQ (reference sequence). Trimming shortened V by 6 bases and J by 2 bases, and 12 bases separated the two germline ends. The CDR3 loop reads CASSYPPPTDTQYF. The CDR3 bases are TGTGCCAGCAGTTATCCCCCCCCCACAGATACGCAGTATTTT. Complete variable domain (other parts from reference TRBV7-9 and TRBJ2-3): DTGVSQNPRHKITKRGQNVTFRCDPISEHNRLYWYRQTLGQGPEFLTYFQNEAQLEKSRLLSDRFSAERPKGSFSTLEIQRTEQGDSAMYLCASSYPPPTDTQYFGPGTRLTVL.

The CDR3 coding sequence is TGCAGCGTTGGGGAAACGGGAGGGTACGAGCAGTACTTC. Protein product: CSVGETGGYEQYF. The V and J genes are TRBV29-1 and TRBJ2-7; 8 nucleotides match TRBD2. This CDR3 contains 13 residues. Germline assignment: CDR1 SQVTM and CDR2 ANQGSEA. With V trimmed by 4 bases and J by 4 bases, 6 bases remained unmatched.

This clone occurred many times. The rearrangement uses TRBV25-1 and TRBJ1-3; D is ambiguous. This CDR3 spans 15 amino acids. Germline CDR1 reads MGHDK; CDR2 reads SYGVNS. V was clipped by 1 base and J by 0 bases, with 7 bases between them. The CDR3 coding sequence is TGTGCCAGCAGTGAATCCCGGACCTCTGGAAACACCATATATTTT. This codes for CASSESRTSGNTIYF.

The chain combines TRBV7-2 with TRBJ2-1, with 7 bases that match TRBD2. This CDR3 is 15 amino acids long. The germline V gene has CDR1 SGHTA and CDR2 FQGNSA. V shed 8 bases and J 0 bases; nucleotides not matched to a gene: 7. The CDR3 loop reads CASSTSVNSYNEQFF. For the CDR3, the DNA is TGTGCCAGCTCAACTAGCGTAAACTCCTACAATGAGCAGTTCTTC.